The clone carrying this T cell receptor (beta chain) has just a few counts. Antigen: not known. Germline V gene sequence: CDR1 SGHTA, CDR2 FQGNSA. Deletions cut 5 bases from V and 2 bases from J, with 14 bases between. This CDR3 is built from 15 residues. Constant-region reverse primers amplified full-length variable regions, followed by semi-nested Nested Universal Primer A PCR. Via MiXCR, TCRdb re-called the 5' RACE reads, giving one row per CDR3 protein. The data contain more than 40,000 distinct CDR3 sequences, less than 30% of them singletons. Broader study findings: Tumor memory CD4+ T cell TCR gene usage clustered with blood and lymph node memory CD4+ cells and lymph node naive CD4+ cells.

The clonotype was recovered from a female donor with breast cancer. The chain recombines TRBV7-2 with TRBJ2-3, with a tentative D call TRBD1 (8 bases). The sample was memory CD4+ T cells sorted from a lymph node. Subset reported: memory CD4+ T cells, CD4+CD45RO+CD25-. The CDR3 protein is CASSTGGVNTDTQYF. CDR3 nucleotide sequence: TGTGCCAGCAGCACAGGGGGGGTCAACACAGATACGCAGTATTTT.